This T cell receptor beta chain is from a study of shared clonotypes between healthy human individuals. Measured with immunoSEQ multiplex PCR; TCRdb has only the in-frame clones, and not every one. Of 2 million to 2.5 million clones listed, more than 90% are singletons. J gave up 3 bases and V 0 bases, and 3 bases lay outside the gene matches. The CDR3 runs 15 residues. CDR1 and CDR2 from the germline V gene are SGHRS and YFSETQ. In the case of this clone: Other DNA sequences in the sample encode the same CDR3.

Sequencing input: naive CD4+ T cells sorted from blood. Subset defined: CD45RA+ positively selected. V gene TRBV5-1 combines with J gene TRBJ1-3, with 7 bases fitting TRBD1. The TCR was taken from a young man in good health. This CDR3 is CASSLEGARGNTIYF. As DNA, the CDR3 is TGCGCCAGCAGCTTGGAGGGGGCGCGTGGAAACACCATATATTTT.